Listed below are T cell receptor beta chains from one sample, sequenced in a study of spatial heterogeneity in lung cancer. TCRdb itself ran the 5' RACE reads through MiXCR, one entry per CDR3 protein. The sample yields about 52,000 distinct CDR3 sequences, more than 6.5% seen once. The input for sequencing was PBMCs, taken at follow-up. The source is a female donor with early-stage non-small cell lung cancer. Both conserved end residues are part of each CDR3. The D gene is left open where the match is weak. The size of a clone is reported for some rows only, either as once, few or many, or as a class for expanded clones.

D	size	length	V	J	DNA	CDR3
TRBD2	many	16	TRBV7-3	TRBJ2-2	TGTGCCAGCAGCCTGGGGACTAGCGCGAACACCGGGGAGCTGTTTTTT	CASSLGTSANTGELFF
.	many	14	TRBV7-8	TRBJ1-2	TGTGCCAGCAGCTTAGGCAGGTCAAACTATGGCTACACCTTC	CASSLGRSNYGYTF
.	many	15	TRBV13	TRBJ1-2	TGTGCCAGCAGCCCGCAGCGGGGGGACTGGGAGGGCTACACCTTC	CASSPQRGDWEGYTF
.	few	15	TRBV7-2	TRBJ2-7	TGTGCCAGCAGCTTATTTCTCCGCGGATCCTACGAGCAGTACTTC	CASSLFLRGSYEQYF
TRBD2	few	15	TRBV9	TRBJ2-1	TGTGCCAGCAGCGTCTCTAGCGGGGCCTACAATGAGCAGTTCTTC	CASSVSSGAYNEQFF
TRBD1	many	15	TRBV18	TRBJ1-5	TGTGCCAGCTCACCATACCGGGACAGGGTAAATCCCCAGCATTTT	CASSPYRDRVNPQHF
.	.	13	TRBV12-3/TRBV12-4	TRBJ2-1	TGTGCCAGCAGTTTTTTAGCGTCCTATGAGCAGTTCTTC	CASSFLASYEQFF
TRBD1	many	15	TRBV9	TRBJ2-4	TGTGCCAGCAGCGGCCAGGGGGAAGCCAAAAACATTCAGTACTTC	CASSGQGEAKNIQYF
.	few	13	TRBV20-1	TRBJ1-5	TGCAGTGCTAGAACAGATAGCAATCAGCCCCAGCATTTT	CSARTDSNQPQHF
TRBD1	many	18	TRBV5-1	TRBJ2-3	TGCGCCAGCAGCTTGGCGGTTGGGGACAGGGGGCACCGTTATACGCAGTATTTT	CASSLAVGDRGHRYTQYF
TRBD1	many	15	TRBV7-2	TRBJ2-4	TGTGCCAGCAGCTTAGGAGGACAGGGCAAAAACATTCAGTACTTC	CASSLGGQGKNIQYF
.	few	12	TRBV2	TRBJ2-7	TGTGCCAGCAGGGACAGATCCTACGAGCAGTACTTC	CASRDRSYEQYF
.	.	16	TRBV4-1	TRBJ2-1	TGCGCCAGCAGCCAACTAGCTCCGAGCTCCTACAATGAGCAGTTCTTC	CASSQLAPSSYNEQFF
.	.	14	TRBV6-5	TRBJ2-5	TGTGCCAGCAGTTGGAACAGGGCCGGGGGGACCCAGTACTTC	CASSWNRAGGTQYF
TRBD2	few	19	TRBV5-1	TRBJ2-1	TGCGCCAGCAGCTTGGCCCTGGCGAGCGGGGGGACACTTACCAATGAGCAGTTCTTC	CASSLALASGGTLTNEQFF
.	many	14	TRBV5-1	TRBJ2-7	TGCGCCAGCAGCTTGGAGGGGCCCAACGGCGAGCAGTACTTC	CASSLEGPNGEQYF
.	few	12	TRBV3-1	TRBJ2-3	TGTGCCAGCAGCCGATCCCCAGATACGCAGTATTTT	CASSRSPDTQYF
.	many	13	TRBV5-1	TRBJ2-7	TGCGCCAGCAGCTTGGATCCGGGCTACGAGCAGTACTTC	CASSLDPGYEQYF
.	many	14	TRBV3-1	TRBJ1-1	TGTGCCAGCAGCCAAGTAGGTCGGGGACCTGAAGCTTTCTTT	CASSQVGRGPEAFF
.	.	13	TRBV9	TRBJ1-5	TGTGCCAGCAGCGTAGCCCTCAATCAGCCCCAGCATTTT	CASSVALNQPQHF
TRBD1	medium-sized	12	TRBV24-1	TRBJ2-1	TGTGCCACCAGTGACTATACAGGGGCTCAGTTCTTC	CATSDYTGAQFF
TRBD1	few	14	TRBV6-6	TRBJ1-6	TGTGCCAGCAGTCCGGGACAGGGGATAGCACCCCTCCACTTT	CASSPGQGIAPLHF
.	many	19	TRBV4-2	TRBJ2-7	TGTGCCAGCAGCCACCTCCTGCGGCGAAACGGGACGCCGAGCTACGAGCAGTACTTC	CASSHLLRRNGTPSYEQYF
TRBD1	many	15	TRBV7-2	TRBJ1-4	TGTGCCAGCAGCCCAAGACAGGGAAGCTATGAAAAACTGTTTTTT	CASSPRQGSYEKLFF
.	few	14	TRBV5-1	TRBJ1-1	TGCGCCAGCAGCCCTACAGCCCTGAACACTGAAGCTTTCTTT	CASSPTALNTEAFF
.	.	12	TRBV5-1	TRBJ1-1	TGCGCCAGCAGCTTGGGGTCCGGCCTAACTTTCTTT	CASSLGSGLTFF
.	few	13	TRBV2	TRBJ2-1	TGTGCCAGCAGTGAACAGGGTTACAATGAGCAGTTCTTC	CASSEQGYNEQFF
TRBD1	many	14	TRBV29-1	TRBJ2-7	TGCAGCGCTGGGACAGGGGGTAAATCCTACGAGCAGTACTTC	CSAGTGGKSYEQYF
.	many	14	TRBV2	TRBJ2-3	TGTGCCAGCAGGGCCAGATGGTCTGTGGATACGCAGTATTTT	CASRARWSVDTQYF
.	few	14	TRBV7-3	TRBJ1-1	TGTGCCAGCAGCTTAACCGTTGGGGACACTGAAGCTTTCTTT	CASSLTVGDTEAFF
.	medium-sized	14	TRBV6-2/TRBV6-3	TRBJ1-1	TGTGCCAGCAGTTACAAGGGGTCCACCACTGAAGCTTTCTTT	CASSYKGSTTEAFF
TRBD1	many	14	TRBV7-9	TRBJ1-5	TGTGCCAGCAGCCGCAGGGACAGGAATCAGCCCCAGCATTTT	CASSRRDRNQPQHF
.	.	16	TRBV5-1	TRBJ1-2	TGCGCCAGCAGCTTGGCCTGGGAATTTGGGACCTATGGCTACACCTTC	CASSLAWEFGTYGYTF
.	many	14	TRBV5-1	TRBJ1-1	TGCGCCAGCAGCTTGGGGGGCGAGAACACTGAAGCTTTCTTT	CASSLGGENTEAFF
TRBD2	few	15	TRBV20-1	TRBJ2-1	TGCAGTGCCAATAGCGGGGAAGGTAACTACAATGAGCAGTTCTTC	CSANSGEGNYNEQFF
.	.	10	TRBV20-1	TRBJ1-1	TGCAGTGCTCGAAGGAATGAAGCTTTCTTT	CSARRNEAFF
TRBD2	many	14	TRBV20-1	TRBJ2-3	TGCAGTGCTAGAGATCCACGGGGGGCAGATACGCAGTATTTT	CSARDPRGADTQYF
.	many	13	TRBV19	TRBJ1-2	TGTGCCAGTACTATCCGGGACGGGCATGGCTACACCTTC	CASTIRDGHGYTF
TRBD1	.	13	TRBV19	TRBJ1-2	TGTGCCAGACTTGACAGGGGAGGCTATGGCTACACCTTC	CARLDRGGYGYTF
TRBD1	many	14	TRBV7-9	TRBJ1-3	TGTGCCAGCAGCTTGGACGGGACAGGACGCACCATATATTTT	CASSLDGTGRTIYF
TRBD2	few	18	TRBV7-2	TRBJ2-3	TGTGCCAGCAGCTTAGCGGCTAGCGGGACTCTATGGGGAGATACGCAGTATTTT	CASSLAASGTLWGDTQYF
.	few	14	TRBV12-3/TRBV12-4	TRBJ2-7	TGTGCCAGCAGTTTGTTCCGCGATGGCTACGAGCAGTACTTC	CASSLFRDGYEQYF
TRBD2	few	14	TRBV20-1	TRBJ2-7	TGCAGTGTCGATGTGACTAGCGGGGGTTACGAGCAGTACTTC	CSVDVTSGGYEQYF
.	few	11	TRBV24-1	TRBJ2-2	TGTGCCACCAGTGACACCGGGGAGCTGTTTTTT	CATSDTGELFF
TRBD1	few	16	TRBV7-2	TRBJ2-7	TGTGCCAGCAGCTTGATTCCGGGACAGCTATCCTACGAGCAGTACTTC	CASSLIPGQLSYEQYF
.	few	13	TRBV2	TRBJ1-2	TGTGCCAGCAGTGCCTACCCCGGGGATGGCTACACCTTC	CASSAYPGDGYTF
.	many	13	TRBV7-9	TRBJ2-3	TGTGCCAGCAGCCAGAGGTTGTCAGATACGCAGTATTTT	CASSQRLSDTQYF
.	few	15	TRBV27	TRBJ1-5	TGTGCCAGCAGTTTATCGTCGGGGGGGAATCAGCCCCAGCATTTT	CASSLSSGGNQPQHF